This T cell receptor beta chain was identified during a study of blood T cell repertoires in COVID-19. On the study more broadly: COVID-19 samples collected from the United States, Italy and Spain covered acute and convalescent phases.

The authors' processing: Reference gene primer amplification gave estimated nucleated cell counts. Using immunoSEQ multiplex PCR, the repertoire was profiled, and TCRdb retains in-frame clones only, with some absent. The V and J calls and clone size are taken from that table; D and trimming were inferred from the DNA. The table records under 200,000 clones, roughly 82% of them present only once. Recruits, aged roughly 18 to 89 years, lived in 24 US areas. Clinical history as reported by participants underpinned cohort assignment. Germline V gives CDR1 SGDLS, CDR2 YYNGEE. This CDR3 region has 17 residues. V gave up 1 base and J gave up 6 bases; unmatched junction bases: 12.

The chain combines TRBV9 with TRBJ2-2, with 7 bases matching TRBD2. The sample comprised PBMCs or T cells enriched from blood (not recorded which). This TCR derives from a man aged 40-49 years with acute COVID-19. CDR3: CASSVTPLDGRAGELFF. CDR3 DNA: TGTGCCAGCAGCGTAACCCCCCTGGATGGGAGGGCCGGGGAGCTGTTTTTT.